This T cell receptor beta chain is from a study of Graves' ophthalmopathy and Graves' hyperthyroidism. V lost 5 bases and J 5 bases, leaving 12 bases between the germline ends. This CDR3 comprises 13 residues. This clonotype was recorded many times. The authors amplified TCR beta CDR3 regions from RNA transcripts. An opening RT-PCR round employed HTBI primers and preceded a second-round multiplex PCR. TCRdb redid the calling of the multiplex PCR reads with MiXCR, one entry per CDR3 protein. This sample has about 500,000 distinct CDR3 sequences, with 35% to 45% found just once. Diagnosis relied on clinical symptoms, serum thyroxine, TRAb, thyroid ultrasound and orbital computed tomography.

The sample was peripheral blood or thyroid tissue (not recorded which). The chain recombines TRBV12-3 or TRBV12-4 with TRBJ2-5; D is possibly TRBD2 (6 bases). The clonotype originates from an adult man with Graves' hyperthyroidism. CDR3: CASSLGGFETQYF. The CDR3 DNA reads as TGTGCCAGCAGTCTTGGGGGGTTCGAGACCCAGTACTTC.